Listed here are 17 T cell receptor beta chains from one sample, sequenced in a study of T-cell memory formation after mild COVID-19. One entry per CDR3 protein results from TCRdb running MiXCR on the 5' RACE reads. The sample yields about 450,000 distinct CDR3 sequences, 20% to 30% seen once. Sequencing was done on a sample of PBMCs or a T cell subset sorted from them (not recorded which). These receptors came from an adult woman who had mild COVID-19 (a few samples of this study predate the infection). Cell type and time point are not known.

The J gene is TRBJ2-1, the V gene TRBV20-1; 11 nucleotides line up with TRBD2. The J segment lost 0 bases and the V segment lost 6 bases, leaving 13 bases of the junction unmatched. CDR1 is DFQATT, CDR2 SNEGSKA, per germline (reference sequence). CDR3 length: 18 residues. Written as DNA, the CDR3 is TGCAGTGCCGGAACTAGCGGGGGTCCCTTGAGCTCCTACAATGAGCAGTTCTTC. The encoded protein is CSAGTSGGPLSSYNEQFF.

CDR3 region: CASSVNLAGNNEQFF. The CDR3, as DNA: TGTGCCAGCAGCGTAAACCTAGCGGGGAACAATGAGCAGTTCTTC. V gene TRBV9 combines with J gene TRBJ2-1; 9 bases match TRBD2. V was clipped by 1 base and J by 5 bases; unmatched bases: 4. The germline V gene encodes CDR1 SGDLS and CDR2 YYNGEE. The CDR3 has 15 residues.

This clonotype was seen just once. The chain combines TRBV7-3 with TRBJ2-1, with 7 bases matching TRBD1. The CDR3 has 13 residues. Per the germline V gene, CDR1 is SGHTA and CDR2 is FQGTGA. V shed 5 bases and J 10 bases; nucleotides not matched to a gene: 8. The CDR3 DNA reads TGTGCCAGCAGCCAACCGTCAGGGGGAGAGCAGTTCTTC. The encoded protein is CASSQPSGGEQFF.

The chain links TRBV14 to TRBJ2-3; 12 positions match TRBD2. J gave up 3 bases and V 3 bases, and 7 bases lay outside the gene matches. The CDR3 runs to 17 residues. Germline V gene lookup returns CDR1 SGHDN and CDR2 FVKESK. The CDR3 nucleotides read TGTGCCAGCAGCCACCGACTAGCGGGAGTGGGGACAGATACGCAGTATTTT. Its translation: CASSHRLAGVGTDTQYF.

The rearrangement links TRBV20-1 to TRBJ1-1; no reliable D call. This CDR3 comprises 12 residues. V was cut by 6 bases and J by 1 base, with 9 bases left in between. The germline CDR1 and CDR2 sequences are DFQATT and SNEGSKA (reference sequence). CDR3 coding DNA: TGCAGTGCCCGAAACAGGAACACTGAAGCTTTCTTT. Its translation: CSARNRNTEAFF.

The CDR3 sequence: CASETGPDTGSNGYTF. CDR3 nucleotide sequence: TGTGCCAGCGAGACAGGGCCCGACACTGGGTCTAACGGCTACACCTTC. This chain links TRBV9 with TRBJ1-2, with 7 positions matching TRBD1. Germline CDR1 SGDLS, CDR2 YYNGEE. Germline trimming cut 7 bases from V and 8 bases from J; bases unmatched to any gene: 20. The CDR3 extends over 16 amino acids.

This clonotype was counted between two and nine times. The V and J genes are TRBV10-3 and TRBJ2-3; 9 bases are shared with TRBD2. Germline V lookup: CDR1 ENHRY, CDR2 SYGVKD. The CDR3 totals 14 residues. V lost 8 bases and J lost 4; bases outside the gene matches: 7. The CDR3 DNA reads TGTGCCATCTCCGAAAGCGGGGGGTCAGATACGCAGTATTTT. Protein sequence: CAISESGGSDTQYF.

This clonotype was counted only a few times. J is TRBJ2-5 and V is TRBV10-2, with TRBD1 identical over 10 bases. With 7 bases clipped from V and 4 bases from J, the junction kept 12 bases outside the gene matches. The V gene's germline CDR1 is WSHSY and CDR2 SAAADI. CDR3 length equals 16 residues. DNA for the CDR3: TGCGCCAGCATGATGCGGCCGGGACAGGGGCGAGAGACCCAGTACTTC. Translated, it gives CASMMRPGQGRETQYF.

This rearrangement joins TRBV7-9 to TRBJ2-3, with TRBD1 matching 7 bases. Germline lookup yields CDR1 SEHNR and CDR2 FQNEAQ (reference sequence). The CDR3 loop spans 18 amino acids. The V and J ends lost 5 bases and 0 bases, in that order; junction bases with no gene match: 14. CDR3 sequence: CASSHVVGTGESTDTQYF. The CDR3 bases are TGTGCCAGCAGCCACGTAGTCGGAACAGGGGAGAGCACAGATACGCAGTATTTT. Together with reference TRBV7-9 and TRBJ2-3, the CDR3 gives the full variable domain: DTGVSQNPRHKITKRGQNVTFRCDPISEHNRLYWYRQTLGQGPEFLTYFQNEAQLEKSRLLSDRFSAERPKGSFSTLEIQRTEQGDSAMYLCASSHVVGTGESTDTQYFGPGTRLTVL.

This clonotype turned up a few times. The chain joins TRBV4-1 to TRBJ2-7, with D perhaps being TRBD1 or TRBD2 (5 bases each). This CDR3 has 15 residues. V lost 4 bases and J lost 3, with 16 bases in between. From germline, CDR1 is MGHRA and CDR2 YSYEKL. The chain's CDR3 is CASSLSRDRVYEQYF. DNA of the CDR3: TGCGCCAGCAGCCTGTCCCGGGACCGAGTCTACGAGCAGTACTTC.

This rearrangement joins TRBV6-5 to TRBJ2-2; TRBD1 is a possible D gene (5 bases). CDR3 length: 17 amino acids. Per germline, CDR1 MNHEY and CDR2 SVGAGI. Trimming removed 0 bases from V and 1 base from J, with 12 bases in between. The CDR3 spells CASSYSSFQGNTGELFF. The CDR3, as DNA: TGTGCCAGCAGTTACTCGTCTTTTCAGGGGAACACCGGGGAGCTGTTTTTT.

The genes are TRBV7-9 and TRBJ1-5, with D possibly matching TRBD1 (5 bases). Trimming cost V 11 bases and J 0 bases, with 11 bases left between them. CDR3 size: 13 residues. Germline V gene lookup returns CDR1 SEHNR and CDR2 FQNEAQ (reference sequence). The CDR3 nucleotides are TGTGCCGTACAGGTCCTTAGCAATCAGCCCCAGCATTTT. Translation gives CAVQVLSNQPQHF.

This chain connects TRBV4-2 to TRBJ1-1; a weak D match, TRBD1 (6 bases). This CDR3 is 16 amino acids long. Germline CDR1 LGHNA, CDR2 YNFKEQ. Trimming pared 4 bases from V and 1 base from J, leaving 16 bases between. CDR3 DNA: TGTGCCAGCAGCCTAGAGGGTACAGGGAAGAACACTGAAGCTTTCTTT. This translates into CASSLEGTGKNTEAFF.

This clonotype was picked up a small number of times. V and J are TRBV28 and TRBJ2-7; TRBD1 aligns across 7 bases. CDR1 MDHEN and CDR2 SYDVKM come from the germline V gene. The ends lost 5 bases at V and 3 bases at J; junction bases unmatched: 7. The CDR3 runs to 14 residues. The CDR3 region has the DNA TGTGCCAGCAGTCCCTTGACAGGGCACTACGAGCAGTACTTC. Amino acid sequence: CASSPLTGHYEQYF.

This clonotype was observed a handful of times. The chain joins TRBV4-2 to TRBJ2-1, with D uncertain. CDR1 and CDR2 from the germline V gene are LGHNA and YNFKEQ. Trimming took 0 bases from V and 3 from J, leaving 6 bases between them. The CDR3 is 14 amino acids. The CDR3 loop reads CASSQEAYYNEQFF. DNA of the CDR3: TGTGCCAGCAGCCAAGAGGCGTACTACAATGAGCAGTTCTTC.

The chain carries TRBV14 and TRBJ2-2; D is ambiguous. Germline V gene lookup returns CDR1 SGHDN and CDR2 FVKESK. The CDR3 is 13 residues long. The ends were cut back, 4 bases at V and 6 bases at J, with 9 bases in the middle. This CDR3 reads CASSRTRPGELFF. In nucleotides, the CDR3 is TGTGCCAGCAGCCGGACCCGGCCCGGGGAGCTGTTTTTT.

This clonotype was detected only a few times. The J gene is TRBJ2-3, the V gene TRBV9; tentatively, D is TRBD1 or TRBD2 (5 bases each). Germline V lookup: CDR1 SGDLS, CDR2 YYNGEE. This CDR3 has 15 residues. The V gene lost 3 bases and the J gene lost 4 bases, with 15 bases spanning the gap. The CDR3 reads CASSAGDGDPDTQYF. CDR3 nucleotides: TGTGCCAGCAGCGCTGGGGACGGAGACCCAGATACGCAGTATTTT. Full variable domain (remainder filled in from reference TRBV9 and TRBJ2-3): DSGVTQTPKHLITATGQRVTLRCSPRSGDLSVYWYQQSLDQGLQFLIQYYNGEERAKGNILERFSAQQFPDLHSELNLSSLELGDSALYFCASSAGDGDPDTQYFGPGTRLTVL.